The clone carrying this T cell receptor (beta chain) was observed a few times. What was amplified from RNA transcripts were TCR beta CDR3 regions. RT-PCR in the first round (using the HTBI primer set) targeted the TCR CDR3. TCRdb re-analysed the multiplex PCR reads in MiXCR, keeping a single row per CDR3 protein. Found here are around 660,000 distinct CDR3 sequences, less than 45% of them singletons; the top ten hold less than 9%. The data derive from a study of T cells in Graves' hyperthyroidism and ophthalmopathy. CDR1 is LNHNV, CDR2 YYDKDF, per germline (reference sequence). V was trimmed by 5 bases and J by 1 base, leaving 14 bases between them. The CDR3 has 15 residues.

The chain is built from TRBV15 and TRBJ1-1, with a tentative D call TRBD1 (6 bases). The sequence came from an adult man with Graves' disease, either hyperthyroidism or ophthalmopathy (not recorded which). The sequenced material came from peripheral blood or thyroid tissue (not recorded which). This CDR3 is CATSRDKARNTEAFF. The CDR3 region has the DNA TGTGCCACCAGCCGGGACAAAGCAAGGAACACTGAAGCTTTCTTT.